A single sample is the source of the 15 T cell receptor beta chains below, sequenced in a study of somatic mutations in cytotoxic T cells in rheumatoid arthritis. This table comes from immunoSEQ multiplex PCR, and its TCRdb copy is limited to in-frame clones, with some not included. The sample includes some 20,000 clones, about 82% of them seen just once. The sample comprised CD8+ T cells sorted from blood. These receptors came from a woman in her forties or fifties in good health.

This chain's CDR3 is CASSLVGQSTDTQYF. The CDR3 DNA sequence: TGTGCCAGCAGCTTGGTGGGACAGAGCACAGATACGCAGTATTTT. The V call is TRBV5-8, the J call TRBJ2-3; TRBD1 agrees at 7 bases. CDR3 length: 15 amino acids. The V gene end was trimmed by 0 bases and the J gene end by 0 bases; junction bases not matched to a gene: 1. CDR1 is SGHTS, CDR2 YDEGEE, per germline.

The J gene is TRBJ2-5, the V gene TRBV10-2; D possibly corresponds to TRBD2 (6 bases). Trimming took 5 bases from V and 1 from J, leaving 14 bases between them. The CDR3 is made up of 15 amino acids. Germline CDR1 reads WSHSY; CDR2 reads SAAADI. CDR3 DNA sequence: TGCGCCAGCAGTCACCCAGGACTACTCCAAGAGACCCAGTACTTC. Protein product: CASSHPGLLQETQYF.

The CDR3 sequence: CASSQGVRDYGYTF. The CDR3, as DNA: TGTGCCAGCAGCCAAGGGGTCCGGGACTATGGCTACACCTTC. J is TRBJ1-2 and V is TRBV14; D not resolved. The CDR3 sequence is 14 residues long. Germline CDR1 SGHDN, CDR2 FVKESK. Trimming cost V 1 base and J 3 bases, with 9 bases left between them.

The chain combines TRBV4-1 with TRBJ2-1, with TRBD1 matching over 10 bases. The CDR3 extends over 18 amino acids. Germline trimming cut 0 bases from V and 4 bases from J; bases unmatched to any gene: 9. CDR1 and CDR2 (germline): MGHRA, YSYEKL. CDR3 DNA sequence: TGCGCCAGCAGCCAAGAAACTTCCGTGGGACAGGGGTACAATGAGCAGTTCTTC. It encodes CASSQETSVGQGYNEQFF.

The gene calls are TRBV6-1 and TRBJ1-1; TRBD1 might be the D (5 bases). The germline gives CDR1 MNHNS, CDR2 SASEGT. Trimming took off 7 bases at V and 1 base at J, with 13 bases between the two ends. CDR3 length equals 14 residues. DNA for the CDR3: TGTGCCAGCAAGGAGGGGTACCCGAACACTGAAGCTTTCTTT. This encodes CASKEGYPNTEAFF.

The chain links TRBV6-5 to TRBJ2-5, with D unresolved. Trimming removed 5 bases at V and 0 bases at J, with 7 bases between. The CDR3 spans 13 residues. Germline CDR1 is MNHEY and CDR2 is SVGAGI. CDR3 in DNA: TGTGCCAGCAGTCGTTTTTACCAAGAGACCCAGTACTTC. Amino acids: CASSRFYQETQYF.

V usage is TRBV7-8 and J usage is TRBJ1-6; 9 nucleotides match TRBD1. Germline V gene sequence: CDR1 SGHVS, CDR2 FQNEAQ. The V and J ends lost 5 bases and 0 bases, in that order; junction bases with no gene match: 8. The CDR3 spans 18 residues. The CDR3 loop is CASSPTGGDNSYNSPLHF. In nucleotides, the CDR3 is TGTGCCAGCAGCCCAACAGGGGGCGATAACTCCTATAATTCACCCCTCCACTTT.

The chain recombines TRBV9 with TRBJ2-2; 7 nucleotides line up with TRBD1. The CDR3 is 15 amino acids. Unmatched junction bases numbered 6, after V lost 5 bases and J lost 2 bases. Per the germline V gene, CDR1 is SGDLS and CDR2 is YYNGEE. The CDR3 DNA sequence: TGTGCCAGCAGTGCCGGGACAGACAACACCGGGGAGCTGTTTTTT. Amino acids: CASSAGTDNTGELFF. Variable domain in full (rest from reference TRBV9 and TRBJ2-2): DSGVTQTPKHLITATGQRVTLRCSPRSGDLSVYWYQQSLDQGLQFLIQYYNGEERAKGNILERFSAQQFPDLHSELNLSSLELGDSALYFCASSAGTDNTGELFFGEGSRLTVL.

V is TRBV7-2 and J is TRBJ1-1; D not certain. V was trimmed by 6 bases and J by 4 bases, leaving 6 bases between them. Per the germline V gene, CDR1 is SGHTA and CDR2 is FQGNSA. The CDR3 totals 11 residues. CDR3 in amino acids: CASRIITEAFF. DNA of the CDR3: TGTGCCAGCAGGATAATCACTGAAGCTTTCTTT.

The V gene is TRBV4-1, the J gene TRBJ2-1; 7 nucleotides agree with TRBD2. Germline V gives CDR1 MGHRA, CDR2 YSYEKL. The CDR3 is 17 residues long. The V and J ends lost 1 base and 2 bases, in that order; junction bases with no gene match: 8. The CDR3 sequence: CASSQVREAGAYNEQFF. DNA of the CDR3: TGCGCCAGCAGCCAAGTAAGGGAGGCGGGGGCCTACAATGAGCAGTTCTTC.

In its sample, this clone was seen once. The gene calls are TRBV7-6 and TRBJ1-1; D is possibly TRBD1 (5 bases). Germline CDR1 reads SGHVS; CDR2 reads FNYEAQ. Trimming left V 6 bases short and J 8 bases short, with 10 bases between. The CDR3 is 11 amino acids. The CDR3 protein is CASRSQVEAFF. In DNA, the CDR3 is TGTGCCAGCAGGTCACAGGTCGAAGCTTTCTTT.

The chain is built from TRBV28 and TRBJ1-2, with D possibly being TRBD1 (6 bases). V lost 4 bases to trimming and J lost 5 bases, with 11 bases between them. Per germline, CDR1 MDHEN and CDR2 SYDVKM. There are 13 residues in the CDR3. In DNA, the CDR3 is TGTGCCAGCAGTTCGGTTACAGGGTATGGCTACACCTTC. Translated: CASSSVTGYGYTF.

This chain joins TRBV25-1 and TRBJ1-6; 7 bases fit TRBD1. V gave up 6 bases and J gave up 9 bases; unmatched junction bases: 11. The CDR3 sequence is 15 residues long. Germline lookup yields CDR1 MGHDK and CDR2 SYGVNS. This chain's CDR3 is CASSKAQGEASPLHF. CDR3 nucleotide sequence: TGTGCCAGCAGCAAAGCTCAGGGGGAGGCTTCACCCCTCCACTTT. Variable domain in full (rest from reference TRBV25-1 and TRBJ1-6): EADIYQTPRYLVIGTGKKITLECSQTMGHDKMYWYQQDPGMELHLIHYSYGVNSTEKGDLSSESTVSRIRTEHFPLTLESARPSHTSQYLCASSKAQGEASPLHFGNGTRLTVT.

The V call is TRBV7-9, the J call TRBJ2-1; D remains unclear. Trimming cost V 1 base and J 4 bases, with 11 bases left between them. Germline values: CDR1 SEHNR, CDR2 FQNEAQ (reference sequence). The CDR3 has 15 residues. The chain's CDR3 is CASSLGALPYNEQFF. In DNA form, the CDR3 reads TGTGCCAGCAGCTTAGGTGCCCTGCCGTACAATGAGCAGTTCTTC.

This chain links TRBV4-3 with TRBJ2-5, with 11 bases aligning to TRBD2. CDR3 length equals 16 residues. CDR1 LGHNA and CDR2 YSLEER come from the germline V gene. With 2 bases clipped from V and 4 bases from J, the junction kept 6 bases outside the gene matches. CDR3 residues: CASSQSLGLAGETQYF. CDR3 in DNA: TGCGCCAGCAGCCAATCGCTCGGACTAGCGGGAGAGACCCAGTACTTC.